One T cell receptor beta chain is described in this entry. The antigen is undetermined. This entry comes from a study of follicular helper T cells after annual influenza vaccination. Findings of the study overall: Day 7 ICOS+CD38+ clones were most often found later in ICOS-CD38- cTfh cells. Recurrent ICOS+CD38+ cTfh clonotypes included tetramer and AIM influenza-specific ones.

Libraries were prepared by immunoSEQ multiplex PCR; TCRdb keeps only in-frame clonotypes and omits some of them. The sample yields 6,500 to 8,000 clones, roughly 86% seen once. With 1 base removed from V and 9 bases from J, the gap between germline ends came to 10 bases. The CDR3 runs 13 residues. Looked up from germline, CDR1 is SEHNR and CDR2 is FQNEAQ (reference sequence). Noted time point: 2015-2016 season, 7 days after influenza vaccination. Sorted blood CD4 subsets were sequenced before and after adults received seasonal inactivated influenza vaccine. Each time point used about 35 to 100 mL of blood.

Material: CXCR5- memory CD4+ T cells sorted from blood, obtained 7 days after influenza vaccination. The rearrangement links TRBV7-9 to TRBJ2-1, with a weak D call TRBD2 (5 bases). This TCR was recovered from an adult who received the influenza vaccine. The CDR3 loop reads CASSLEAGVEQFF. CDR3 DNA: TGTGCCAGCAGCTTAGAGGCCGGGGTTGAGCAGTTCTTC.